The clone carrying this TCR beta chain has just a few counts. No antigen is known for it. This entry comes from a study of regulatory T cells in long-lasting Graves disease. Study-level findings and limits: Lower TCR diversity characterized persistent Graves' patients relative to newly diagnosed patients.

The CDR3 totals 14 residues. Germline V gene lookup returns CDR1 LGHDT and CDR2 YNNKEL (reference sequence). V shed 4 bases and J 6 bases; nucleotides not matched to a gene: 6. Regarding time point: newly diagnosed GD, antithyroid drugs for less than 3 months. The TCR library was made from RNA extracted from PBMCs. The guidelines of the American Thyroid Association were the basis for diagnosing Graves' disease. To make TCR beta libraries, researchers used iRepertoire HTBI primers and Arm-PCR of CDR3 regions. Each CDR3 protein gets one entry after TCRdb re-called the multiplex PCR reads with MiXCR. The table includes 680,000 or so distinct CDR3 sequences, roughly 15% detected once. These data were also filed under a second study, of T cells in Graves' hyperthyroidism and ophthalmopathy. That work contributes: Uncontrolled infection, other autoimmune disease, pregnancy or lactation excluded patients. Appearing also in blood were most of the thyroid clonotypes expanded above 0.001.

Specimen: peripheral blood mononuclear cells (PBMCs), collected at new diagnosis, from a patient treated with antithyroid drugs. This chain connects TRBV3-1 to TRBJ2-7; 10 nucleotides agree with TRBD1. This TCR was recovered from a woman in her twenties or thirties with Graves disease. DNA for the CDR3: TGTGCCAGCAGCCCTGGGAGGACAGGGGGCGAGCAGTACTTC. As protein: CASSPGRTGGEQYF.